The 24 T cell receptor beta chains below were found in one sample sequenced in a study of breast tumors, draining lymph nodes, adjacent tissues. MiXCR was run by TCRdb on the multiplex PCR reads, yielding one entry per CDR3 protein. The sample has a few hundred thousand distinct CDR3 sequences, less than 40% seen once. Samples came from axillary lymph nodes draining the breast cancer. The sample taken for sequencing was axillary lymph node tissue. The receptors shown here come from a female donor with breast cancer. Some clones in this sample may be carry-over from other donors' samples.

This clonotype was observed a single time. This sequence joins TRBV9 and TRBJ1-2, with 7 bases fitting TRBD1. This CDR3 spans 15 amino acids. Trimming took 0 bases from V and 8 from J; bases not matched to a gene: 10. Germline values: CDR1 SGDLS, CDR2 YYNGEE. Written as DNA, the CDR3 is TGTGCCAGCAGCGTAGGATGGCAGGGACAGTGGGGCTACACCTTC. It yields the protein CASSVGWQGQWGYTF. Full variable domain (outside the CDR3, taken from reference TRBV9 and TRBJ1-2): DSGVTQTPKHLITATGQRVTLRCSPRSGDLSVYWYQQSLDQGLQFLIQYYNGEERAKGNILERFSAQQFPDLHSELNLSSLELGDSALYFCASSVGWQGQWGYTFGSGTRLTVV.

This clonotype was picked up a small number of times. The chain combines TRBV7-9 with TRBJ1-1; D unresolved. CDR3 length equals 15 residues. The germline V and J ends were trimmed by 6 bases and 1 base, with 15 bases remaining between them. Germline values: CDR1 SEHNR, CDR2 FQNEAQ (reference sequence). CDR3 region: CASSSQLLANTEAFF. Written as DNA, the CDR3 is TGTGCCAGCAGTTCCCAATTGTTGGCGAACACTGAAGCTTTCTTT.

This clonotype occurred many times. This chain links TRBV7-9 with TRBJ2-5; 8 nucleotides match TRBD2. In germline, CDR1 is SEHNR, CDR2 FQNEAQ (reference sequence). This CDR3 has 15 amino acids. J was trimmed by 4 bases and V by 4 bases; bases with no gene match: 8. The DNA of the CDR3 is TGTGCCAGCAGCTCCCGGACGGGGGGGCGAGAGACCCAGTACTTC. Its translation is CASSSRTGGRETQYF.

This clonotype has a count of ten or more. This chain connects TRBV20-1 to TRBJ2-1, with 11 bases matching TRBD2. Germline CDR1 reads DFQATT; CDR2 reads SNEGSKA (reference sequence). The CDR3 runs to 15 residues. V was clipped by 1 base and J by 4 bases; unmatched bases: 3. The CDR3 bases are TGCAGTGCTAGAGCTCCTAGCGGGGGGTACAATGAGCAGTTCTTC. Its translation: CSARAPSGGYNEQFF.

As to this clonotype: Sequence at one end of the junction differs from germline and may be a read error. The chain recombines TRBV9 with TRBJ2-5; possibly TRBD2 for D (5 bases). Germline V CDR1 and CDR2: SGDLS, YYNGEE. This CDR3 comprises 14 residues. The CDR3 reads CASSTLSEQETQSF. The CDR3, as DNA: TGTGCCAGCAGCACCCTTAGCGAGCAAGAGACCCAGTCCTTC.

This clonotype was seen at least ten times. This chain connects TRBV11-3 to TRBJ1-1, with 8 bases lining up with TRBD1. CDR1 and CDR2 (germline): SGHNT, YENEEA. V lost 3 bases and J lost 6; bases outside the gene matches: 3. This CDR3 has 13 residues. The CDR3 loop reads CASSLTGAPEAFF. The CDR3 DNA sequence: TGTGCCAGCAGCTTGACAGGGGCGCCTGAAGCTTTCTTT.

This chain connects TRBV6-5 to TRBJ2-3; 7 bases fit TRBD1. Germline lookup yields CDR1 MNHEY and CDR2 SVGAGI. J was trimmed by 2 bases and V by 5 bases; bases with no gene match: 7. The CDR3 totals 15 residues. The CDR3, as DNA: TGTGCCAGCAGTCACCGGGACAGCTACACAGATACGCAGTATTTT. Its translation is CASSHRDSYTDTQYF.

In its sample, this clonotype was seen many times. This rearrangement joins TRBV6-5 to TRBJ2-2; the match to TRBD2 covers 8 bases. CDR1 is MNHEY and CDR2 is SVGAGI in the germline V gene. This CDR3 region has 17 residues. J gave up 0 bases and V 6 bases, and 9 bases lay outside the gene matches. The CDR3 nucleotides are TGTGCCAGCAGCCGGTCTGGGCGGGGGGCGAACACCGGGGAGCTGTTTTTT. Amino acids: CASSRSGRGANTGELFF.

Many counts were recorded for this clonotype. The CDR3 DNA follows: TGTGCCAGCAGCTTCACCCGGGCCGGTTCCTACGAGCAGTACTTC. It translates to CASSFTRAGSYEQYF. The V and J genes are TRBV7-2 and TRBJ2-7; unclear D gene. From germline, CDR1 is SGHTA and CDR2 FQGNSA. The CDR3 loop spans 15 amino acids. V was clipped by 3 bases and J by 1 base, with 13 bases between them.

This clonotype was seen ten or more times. The CDR3, as DNA: TGTGCCAGCAGCGTTAGCGGGGGTATACACGAGCAGTACTTC. Translated, it gives CASSVSGGIHEQYF. V and J are TRBV11-2 and TRBJ2-7; TRBD2 matches at 9 bases. V dropped 5 bases and J dropped 5; count of bases not matched to a gene: 7. CDR3 length: 14 amino acids. CDR1 SGHAT and CDR2 FQNNGV come from the germline V gene.

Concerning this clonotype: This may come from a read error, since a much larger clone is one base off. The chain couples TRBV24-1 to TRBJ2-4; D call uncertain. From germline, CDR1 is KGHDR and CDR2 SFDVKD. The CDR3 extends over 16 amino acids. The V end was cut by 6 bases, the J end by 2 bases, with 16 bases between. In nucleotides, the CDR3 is TGTGCCACCAGTAGAAGCTGCCGGTTTACCAAAAACATTCAGTACTTC. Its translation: CATSRSCRFTKNIQYF.

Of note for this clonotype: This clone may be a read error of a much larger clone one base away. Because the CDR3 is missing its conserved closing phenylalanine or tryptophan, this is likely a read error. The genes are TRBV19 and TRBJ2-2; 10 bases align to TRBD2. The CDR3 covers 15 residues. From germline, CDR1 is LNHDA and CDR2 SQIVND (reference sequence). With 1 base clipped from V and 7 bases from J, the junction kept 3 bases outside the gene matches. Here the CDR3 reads CASSIAGTSVGELFV. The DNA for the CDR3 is TGTGCCAGTAGTATAGCCGGGACTAGCGTCGGGGAGCTGTTTGTT.

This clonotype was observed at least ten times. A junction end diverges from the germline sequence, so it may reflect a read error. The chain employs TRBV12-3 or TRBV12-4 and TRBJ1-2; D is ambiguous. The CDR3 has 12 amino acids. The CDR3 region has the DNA TGTGTCAGCAGTCCACAAACTATGAGCTACACCTTC. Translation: CVSSPQTMSYTF.

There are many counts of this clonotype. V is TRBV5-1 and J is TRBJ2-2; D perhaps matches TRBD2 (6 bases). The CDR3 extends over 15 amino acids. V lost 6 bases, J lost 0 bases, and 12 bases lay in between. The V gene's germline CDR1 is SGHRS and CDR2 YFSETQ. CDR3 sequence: CASILDYTNTGELFF. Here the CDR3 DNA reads TGCGCCAGCATCCTGGACTATACGAACACCGGGGAGCTGTTTTTT.

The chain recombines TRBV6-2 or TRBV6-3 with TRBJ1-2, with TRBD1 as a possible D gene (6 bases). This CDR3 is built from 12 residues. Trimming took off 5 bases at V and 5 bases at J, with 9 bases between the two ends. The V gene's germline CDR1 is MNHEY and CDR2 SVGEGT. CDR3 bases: TGTGCCAGCAGTCAAGGACAGTATGGCTACACCTTC. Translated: CASSQGQYGYTF.

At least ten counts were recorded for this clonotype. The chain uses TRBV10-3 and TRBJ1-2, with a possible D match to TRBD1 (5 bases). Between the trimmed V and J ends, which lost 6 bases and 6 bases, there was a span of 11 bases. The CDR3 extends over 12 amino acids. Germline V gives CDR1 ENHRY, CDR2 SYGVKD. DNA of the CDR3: TGTGCCATCAGGGGGGAGTCTGATGGCTACACCTTC. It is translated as CAIRGESDGYTF.

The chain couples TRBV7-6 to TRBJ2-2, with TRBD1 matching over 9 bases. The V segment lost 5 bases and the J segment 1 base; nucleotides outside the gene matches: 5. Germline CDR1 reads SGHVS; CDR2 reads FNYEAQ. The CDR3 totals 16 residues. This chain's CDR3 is CASSPPGQGNTGELFF. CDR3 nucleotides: TGTGCCAGCAGCCCGCCGGGACAGGGGAACACCGGGGAGCTGTTTTTT.

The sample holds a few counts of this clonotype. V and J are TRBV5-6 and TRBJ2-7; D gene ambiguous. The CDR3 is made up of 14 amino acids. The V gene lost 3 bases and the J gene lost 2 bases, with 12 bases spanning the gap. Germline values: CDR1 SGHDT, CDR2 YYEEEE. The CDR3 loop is CASSSWLPPYEQYF. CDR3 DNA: TGTGCCAGCAGCTCGTGGCTACCCCCCTACGAGCAGTACTTC.

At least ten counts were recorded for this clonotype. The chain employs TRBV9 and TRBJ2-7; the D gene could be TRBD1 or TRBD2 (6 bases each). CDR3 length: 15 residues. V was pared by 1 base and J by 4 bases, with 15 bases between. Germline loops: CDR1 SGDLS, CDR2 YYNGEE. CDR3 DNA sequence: TGTGCCAGCAGCGTACTCTCGGGGGCAAGTTACGAGCAGTACTTC. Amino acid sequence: CASSVLSGASYEQYF.

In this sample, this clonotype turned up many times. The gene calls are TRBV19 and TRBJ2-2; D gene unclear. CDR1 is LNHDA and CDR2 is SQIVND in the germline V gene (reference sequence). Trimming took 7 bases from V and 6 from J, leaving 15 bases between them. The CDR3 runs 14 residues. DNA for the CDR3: TGTGCCAGTATTTCACAGTTTCCTTCCGGGGAGCTGTTTTTT. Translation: CASISQFPSGELFF.

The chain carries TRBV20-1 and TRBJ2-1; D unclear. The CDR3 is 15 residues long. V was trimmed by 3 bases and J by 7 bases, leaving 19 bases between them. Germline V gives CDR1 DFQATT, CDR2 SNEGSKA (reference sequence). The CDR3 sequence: CSASTEQELGNEQFF. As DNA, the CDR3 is TGCAGTGCTAGCACGGAGCAGGAGTTGGGGAATGAGCAGTTCTTC.

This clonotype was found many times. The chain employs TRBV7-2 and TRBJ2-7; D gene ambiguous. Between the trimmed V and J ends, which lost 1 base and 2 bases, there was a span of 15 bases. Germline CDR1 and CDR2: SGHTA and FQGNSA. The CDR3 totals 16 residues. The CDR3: CASSLEPRPATYEQYF. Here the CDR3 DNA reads TGTGCCAGCAGCTTAGAGCCCCGGCCGGCCACCTACGAGCAGTACTTC.

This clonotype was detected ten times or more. The CDR3 DNA reads TGTGCCAGCAGTCAACAGTACAATGAGCAGTTCTTC. Its protein is CASSQQYNEQFF. The chain carries TRBV13 and TRBJ2-1; no clear D. This CDR3 comprises 12 residues. From germline, CDR1 is PRHDT and CDR2 FYEKMQ (reference sequence). The V end lost 6 bases, the J end lost 4 bases, and 7 bases lay between the germline ends.

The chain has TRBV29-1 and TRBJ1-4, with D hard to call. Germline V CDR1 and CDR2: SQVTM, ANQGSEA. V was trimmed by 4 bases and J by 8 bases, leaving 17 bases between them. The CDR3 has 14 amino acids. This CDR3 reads CSVAVGRVGEKLFF. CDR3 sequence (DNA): TGCAGCGTTGCTGTCGGGAGGGTAGGCGAAAAACTGTTTTTT.